This T cell receptor (beta chain) was profiled in a study of early T cells in non-severe SARS-CoV-2 infection. TCRdb fed the 5' RACE reads into MiXCR, producing one record per CDR3 protein. The repertoire holds about 60,000 distinct CDR3 sequences, with roughly a sixth as singletons. Germline V gene data show CDR1 as MNHNS and CDR2 as SASEGT. The ends lost 6 bases at V and 5 bases at J; junction bases unmatched: 8. The CDR3 loop spans 17 amino acids. The source of this sequence is an adult who was a healthcare worker with PCR-confirmed SARS-CoV-2 infection or an uninfected control (not recorded which). The material sequenced was whole blood, taken at baseline. The rearrangement joins TRBV6-1 to TRBJ2-3; 16 nucleotides align to TRBD2. CDR3 in amino acids: CASSGRGLAGGQDTQYF. CDR3 DNA: TGTGCCAGCAGCGGCAGGGGACTAGCGGGGGGGCAAGATACGCAGTATTTT.